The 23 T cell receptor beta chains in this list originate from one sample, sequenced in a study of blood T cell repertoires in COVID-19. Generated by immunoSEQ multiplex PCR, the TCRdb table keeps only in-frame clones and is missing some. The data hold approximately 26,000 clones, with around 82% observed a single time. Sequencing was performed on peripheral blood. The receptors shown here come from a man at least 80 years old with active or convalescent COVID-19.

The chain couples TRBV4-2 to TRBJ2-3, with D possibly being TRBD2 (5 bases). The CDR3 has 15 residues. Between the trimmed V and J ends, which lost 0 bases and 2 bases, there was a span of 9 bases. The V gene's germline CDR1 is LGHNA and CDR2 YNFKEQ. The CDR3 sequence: CASSQDRRITDTQYF. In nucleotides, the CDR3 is TGTGCCAGCAGCCAAGATCGGAGGATCACAGATACGCAGTATTTT.

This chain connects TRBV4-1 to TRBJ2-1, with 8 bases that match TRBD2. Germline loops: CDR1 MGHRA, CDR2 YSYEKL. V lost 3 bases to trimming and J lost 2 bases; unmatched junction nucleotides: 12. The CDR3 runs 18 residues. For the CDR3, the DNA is TGCGCCAGCAGCCACGGAGTCCTAGCGGGCGTCCCCTACAATGAGCAGTTCTTC. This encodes CASSHGVLAGVPYNEQFF.

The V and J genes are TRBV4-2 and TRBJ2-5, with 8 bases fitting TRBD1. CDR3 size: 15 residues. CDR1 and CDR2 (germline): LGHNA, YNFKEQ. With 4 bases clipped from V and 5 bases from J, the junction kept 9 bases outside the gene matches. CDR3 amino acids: CASSLSGTGGETQYF. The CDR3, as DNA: TGTGCCAGCAGCCTATCAGGCACAGGGGGGGAGACCCAGTACTTC.

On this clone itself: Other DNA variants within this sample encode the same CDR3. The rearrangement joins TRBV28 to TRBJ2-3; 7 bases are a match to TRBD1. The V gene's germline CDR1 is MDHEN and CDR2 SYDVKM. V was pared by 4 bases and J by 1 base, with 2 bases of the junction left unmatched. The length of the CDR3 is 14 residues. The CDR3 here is CASSSGQGTDTQYF. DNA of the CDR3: TGTGCCAGCAGTTCTGGACAGGGCACAGATACGCAGTATTTT.

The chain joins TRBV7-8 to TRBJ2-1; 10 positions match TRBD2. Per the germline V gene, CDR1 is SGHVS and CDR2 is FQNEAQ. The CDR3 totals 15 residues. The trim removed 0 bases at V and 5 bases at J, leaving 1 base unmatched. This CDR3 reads CASSLASGRNNEQFF. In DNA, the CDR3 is TGTGCCAGCAGCTTAGCTAGCGGGAGGAACAATGAGCAGTTCTTC.

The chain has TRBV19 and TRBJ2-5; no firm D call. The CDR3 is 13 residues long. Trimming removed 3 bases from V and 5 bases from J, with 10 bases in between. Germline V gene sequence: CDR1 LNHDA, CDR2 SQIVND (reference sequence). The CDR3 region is CASSMPHGETQYF. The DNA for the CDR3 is TGTGCCAGTAGTATGCCCCACGGGGAGACCCAGTACTTC.

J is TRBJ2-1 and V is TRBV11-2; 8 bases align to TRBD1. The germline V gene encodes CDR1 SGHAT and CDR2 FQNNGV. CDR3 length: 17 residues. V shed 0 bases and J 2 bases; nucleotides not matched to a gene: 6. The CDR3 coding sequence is TGTGCCAGCAGCTTAGACCGAGGGACAGGCACCTACAATGAGCAGTTCTTC. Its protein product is CASSLDRGTGTYNEQFF.

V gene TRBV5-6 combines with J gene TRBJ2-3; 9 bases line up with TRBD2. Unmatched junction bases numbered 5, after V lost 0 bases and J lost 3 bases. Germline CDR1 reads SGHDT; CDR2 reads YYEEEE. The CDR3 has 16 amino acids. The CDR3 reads CASSLVGGGATDTQYF. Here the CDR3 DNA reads TGTGCCAGCAGCTTGGTGGGCGGGGGGGCAACAGATACGCAGTATTTT.

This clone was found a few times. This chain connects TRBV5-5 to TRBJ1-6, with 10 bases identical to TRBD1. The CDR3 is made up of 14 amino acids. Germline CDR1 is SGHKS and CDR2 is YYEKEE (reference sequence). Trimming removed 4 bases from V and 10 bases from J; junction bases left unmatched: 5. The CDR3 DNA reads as TGTGCCAGCAGCGGCGACAGGGGGCTGTCACCCCTCCACTTT. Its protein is CASSGDRGLSPLHF.

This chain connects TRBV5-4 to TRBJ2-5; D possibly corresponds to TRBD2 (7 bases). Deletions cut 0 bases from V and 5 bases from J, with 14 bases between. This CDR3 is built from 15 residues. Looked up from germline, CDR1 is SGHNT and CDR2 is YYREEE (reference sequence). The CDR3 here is CASSLERGASETQYF. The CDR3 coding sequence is TGTGCCAGCAGCTTGGAACGGGGGGCGAGTGAGACCCAGTACTTC. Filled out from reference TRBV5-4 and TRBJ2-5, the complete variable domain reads ETGVTQSPTHLIKTRGQQVTLRCSSQSGHNTVSWYQQALGQGPQFIFQYYREEENGRGNFPPRFSGLQFPNYSSELNVNALELDDSALYLCASSLERGASETQYFGPGTRLLVL.

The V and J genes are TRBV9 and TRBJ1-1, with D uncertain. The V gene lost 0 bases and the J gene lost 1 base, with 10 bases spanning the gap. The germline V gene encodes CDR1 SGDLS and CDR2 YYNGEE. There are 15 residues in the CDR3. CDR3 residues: CASSVESGRNTEAFF. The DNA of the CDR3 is TGTGCCAGCAGCGTAGAGAGTGGGAGGAACACTGAAGCTTTCTTT.

DNA of the CDR3: TGTGCCAGTAGTATTGGGGCTAGAGGATTCTACGAGCAGTACTTC. Its protein is CASSIGARGFYEQYF. This chain joins TRBV19 and TRBJ2-7; tentative D call: TRBD1 (5 bases). V lost 3 bases to trimming and J lost 3 bases, with 15 bases between them. Germline CDR1 is LNHDA and CDR2 is SQIVND (reference sequence). The CDR3 extends over 15 amino acids.

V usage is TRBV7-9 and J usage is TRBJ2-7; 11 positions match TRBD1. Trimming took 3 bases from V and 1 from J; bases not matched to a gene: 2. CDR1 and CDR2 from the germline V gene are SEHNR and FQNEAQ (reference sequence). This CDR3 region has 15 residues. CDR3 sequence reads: CASSFRDRGSYEQYF. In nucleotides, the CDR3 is TGTGCCAGCAGCTTCCGGGACAGGGGGTCCTACGAGCAGTACTTC.

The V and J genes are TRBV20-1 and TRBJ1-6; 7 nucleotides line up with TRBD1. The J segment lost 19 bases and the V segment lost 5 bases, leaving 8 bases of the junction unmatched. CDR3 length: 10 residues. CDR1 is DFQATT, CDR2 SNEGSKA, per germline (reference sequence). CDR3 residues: CSAEGAVLHF. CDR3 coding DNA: TGCAGTGCTGAGGGGGCAGTCTTGCACTTT.

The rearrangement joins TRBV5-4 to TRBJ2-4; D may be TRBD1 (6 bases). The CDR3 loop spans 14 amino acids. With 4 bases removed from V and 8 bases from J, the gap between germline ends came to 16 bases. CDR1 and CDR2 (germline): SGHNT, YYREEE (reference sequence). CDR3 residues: CASSPGQSRDIQYF. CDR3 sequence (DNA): TGTGCCAGCAGCCCTGGACAGTCTAGGGACATTCAGTACTTC.

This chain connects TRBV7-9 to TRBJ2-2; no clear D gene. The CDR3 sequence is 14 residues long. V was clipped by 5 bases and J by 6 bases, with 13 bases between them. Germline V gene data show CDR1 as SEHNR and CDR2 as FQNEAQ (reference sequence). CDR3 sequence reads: CASSHTLKPGELFF. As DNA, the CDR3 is TGTGCCAGCAGCCATACCTTGAAGCCCGGGGAGCTGTTTTTT.

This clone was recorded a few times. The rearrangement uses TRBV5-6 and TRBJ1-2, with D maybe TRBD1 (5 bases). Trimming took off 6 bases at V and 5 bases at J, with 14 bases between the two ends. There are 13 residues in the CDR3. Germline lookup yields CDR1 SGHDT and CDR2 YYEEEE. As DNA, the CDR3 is TGTGCCAGCACGAACGAGGGACTGTATGGCTACACCTTC. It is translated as CASTNEGLYGYTF.

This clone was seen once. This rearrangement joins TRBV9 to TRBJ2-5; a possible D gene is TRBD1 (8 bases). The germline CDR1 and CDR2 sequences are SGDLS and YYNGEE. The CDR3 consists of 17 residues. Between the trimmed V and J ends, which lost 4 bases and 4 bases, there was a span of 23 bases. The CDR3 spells CASSLNPQQGGVETQYF. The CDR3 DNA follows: TGTGCCAGCAGCCTAAACCCCCAACAGGGGGGGGTAGAGACCCAGTACTTC.

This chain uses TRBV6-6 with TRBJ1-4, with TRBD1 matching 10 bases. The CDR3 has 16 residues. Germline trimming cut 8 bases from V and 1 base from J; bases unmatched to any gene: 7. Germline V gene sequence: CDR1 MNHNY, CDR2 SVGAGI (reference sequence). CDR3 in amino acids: CASDPGQGVTNEKLFF. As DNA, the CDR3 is TGTGCCAGCGATCCCGGACAGGGGGTAACTAATGAAAAACTGTTTTTT.

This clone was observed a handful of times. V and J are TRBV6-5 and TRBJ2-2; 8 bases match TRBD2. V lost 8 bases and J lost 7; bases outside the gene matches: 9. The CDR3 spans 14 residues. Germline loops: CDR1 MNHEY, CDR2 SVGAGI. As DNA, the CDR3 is TGTGCCAGCGTCCCAGCGGGAGCAGGCGGGGAGCTGTTTTTT. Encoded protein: CASVPAGAGGELFF.

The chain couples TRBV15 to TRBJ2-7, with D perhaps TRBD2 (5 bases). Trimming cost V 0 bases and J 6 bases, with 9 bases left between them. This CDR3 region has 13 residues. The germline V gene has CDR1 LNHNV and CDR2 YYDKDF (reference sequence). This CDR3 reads CATSRERLFEQYF. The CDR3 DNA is TGTGCCACCAGCAGAGAAAGACTATTCGAGCAGTACTTC.

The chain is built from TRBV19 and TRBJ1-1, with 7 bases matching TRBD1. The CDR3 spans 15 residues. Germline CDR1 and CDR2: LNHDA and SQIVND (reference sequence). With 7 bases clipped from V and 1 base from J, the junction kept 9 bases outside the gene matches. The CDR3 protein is CASKGQEVGNTEAFF. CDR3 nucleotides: TGTGCCAGTAAAGGACAGGAGGTCGGGAACACTGAAGCTTTCTTT.

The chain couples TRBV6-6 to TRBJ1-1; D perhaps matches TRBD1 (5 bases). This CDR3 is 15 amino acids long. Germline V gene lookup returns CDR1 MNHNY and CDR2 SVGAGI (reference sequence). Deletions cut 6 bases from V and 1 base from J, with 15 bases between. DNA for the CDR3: TGTGCCAGCAGCTCGGGGGGGGACGGGAACACTGAAGCTTTCTTT. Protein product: CASSSGGDGNTEAFF.